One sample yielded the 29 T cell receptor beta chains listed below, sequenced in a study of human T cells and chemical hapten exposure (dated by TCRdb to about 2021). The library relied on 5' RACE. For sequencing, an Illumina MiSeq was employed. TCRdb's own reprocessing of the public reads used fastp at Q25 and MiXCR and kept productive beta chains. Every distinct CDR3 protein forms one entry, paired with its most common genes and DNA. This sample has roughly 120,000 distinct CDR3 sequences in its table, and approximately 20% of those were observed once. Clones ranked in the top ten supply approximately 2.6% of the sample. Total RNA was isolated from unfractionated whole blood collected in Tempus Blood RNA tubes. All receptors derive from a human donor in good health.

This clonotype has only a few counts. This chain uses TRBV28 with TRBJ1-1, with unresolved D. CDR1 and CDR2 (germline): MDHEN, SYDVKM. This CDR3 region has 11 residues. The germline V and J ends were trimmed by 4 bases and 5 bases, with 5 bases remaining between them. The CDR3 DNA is TGTGCCAGCAGTTCATGGACTGAAGCTTTCTTT. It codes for CASSSWTEAFF.

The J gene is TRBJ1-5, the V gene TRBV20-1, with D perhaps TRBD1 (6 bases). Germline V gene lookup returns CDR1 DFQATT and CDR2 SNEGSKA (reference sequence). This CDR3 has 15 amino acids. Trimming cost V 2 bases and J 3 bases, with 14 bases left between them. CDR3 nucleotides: TGCAGTGCTAGACCCCGGACAGCGCCCAATCAGCCCCAGCATTTT. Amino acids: CSARPRTAPNQPQHF.

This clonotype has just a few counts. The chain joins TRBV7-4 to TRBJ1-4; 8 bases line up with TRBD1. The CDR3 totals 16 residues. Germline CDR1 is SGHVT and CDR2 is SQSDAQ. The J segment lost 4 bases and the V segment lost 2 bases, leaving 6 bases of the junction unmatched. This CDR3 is CASSLRGQGINEKLFF. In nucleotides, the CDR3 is TGTGCCAGCAGCTTAAGAGGACAGGGAATTAATGAAAAACTGTTTTTT. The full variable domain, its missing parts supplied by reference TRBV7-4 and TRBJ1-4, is GAGVSQSPRYKVAKRGRDVALRCDSISGHVTLYWYRQTLGQGSEVLTYSQSDAQRDKSGRPSGRFSAERPERSVSTLKIQRTEQGDSAVYLCASSLRGQGINEKLFFGSGTQLSVL.

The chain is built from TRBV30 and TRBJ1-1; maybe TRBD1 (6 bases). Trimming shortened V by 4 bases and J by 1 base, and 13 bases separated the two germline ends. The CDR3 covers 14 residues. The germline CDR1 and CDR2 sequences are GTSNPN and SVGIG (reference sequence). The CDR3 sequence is CAWIPAGQNTEAFF. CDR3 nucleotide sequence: TGTGCCTGGATCCCTGCGGGACAGAACACTGAAGCTTTCTTT.

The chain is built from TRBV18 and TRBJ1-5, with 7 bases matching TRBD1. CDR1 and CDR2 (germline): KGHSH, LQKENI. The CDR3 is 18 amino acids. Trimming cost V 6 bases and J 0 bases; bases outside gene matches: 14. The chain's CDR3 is CASSPVGDREYSNQPQHF. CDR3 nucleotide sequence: TGTGCCAGCTCGCCTGTAGGAGACAGGGAATATAGCAATCAGCCCCAGCATTTT.

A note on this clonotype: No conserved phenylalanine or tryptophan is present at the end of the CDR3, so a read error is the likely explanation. The CDR3 sequence: CASSQAGIGTHYNEQFY. In DNA, the CDR3 is TGTGCCAGCAGCCAAGCGGGGATCGGGACTCACTACAATGAGCAGTTCTAC. This chain joins TRBV14 and TRBJ2-1, with a tentative D call TRBD2 (6 bases). Trimming removed 1 base at V and 3 bases at J, with 16 bases between. Germline CDR1 SGHDN, CDR2 FVKESK. This CDR3 is built from 17 residues.

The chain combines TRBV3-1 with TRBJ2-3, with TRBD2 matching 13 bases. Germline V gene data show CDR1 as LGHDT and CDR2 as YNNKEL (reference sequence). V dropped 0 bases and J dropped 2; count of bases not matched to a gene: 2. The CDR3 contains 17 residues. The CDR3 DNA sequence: TGTGCCAGCAGCCAAGACGGACTAGCGGGAGACACAGATACGCAGTATTTT. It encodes CASSQDGLAGDTDTQYF.

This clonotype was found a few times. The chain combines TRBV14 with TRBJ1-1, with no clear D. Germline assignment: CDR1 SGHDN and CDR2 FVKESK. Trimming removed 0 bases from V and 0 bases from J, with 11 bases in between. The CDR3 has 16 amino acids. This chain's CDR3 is CASSQDVPTMNTEAFF. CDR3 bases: TGTGCCAGCAGCCAAGATGTCCCAACCATGAACACTGAAGCTTTCTTT. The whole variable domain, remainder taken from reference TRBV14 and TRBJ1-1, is EAGVTQFPSHSVIEKGQTVTLRCDPISGHDNLYWYRRVMGKEIKFLLHFVKESKQDESGMPNNRFLAERTGGTYSTLKVQPAELEDSGVYFCASSQDVPTMNTEAFFGQGTRLTVV.

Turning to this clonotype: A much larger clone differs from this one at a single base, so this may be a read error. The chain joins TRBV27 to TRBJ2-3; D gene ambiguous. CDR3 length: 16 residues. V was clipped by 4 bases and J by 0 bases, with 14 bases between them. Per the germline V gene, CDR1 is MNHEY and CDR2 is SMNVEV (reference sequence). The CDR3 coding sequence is TGTGCCAGCAGTTCCCTGGACCGATCTAGCACAGATACGCAGTATTTT. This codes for CASSSLDRSSTDTQYF.

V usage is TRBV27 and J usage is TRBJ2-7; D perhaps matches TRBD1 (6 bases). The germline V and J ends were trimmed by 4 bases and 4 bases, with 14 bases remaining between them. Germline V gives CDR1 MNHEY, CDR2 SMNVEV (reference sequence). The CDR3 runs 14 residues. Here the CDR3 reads CASSSTGHGYEQYF. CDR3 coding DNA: TGTGCCAGCAGTTCAACAGGGCACGGGTACGAGCAGTACTTC.

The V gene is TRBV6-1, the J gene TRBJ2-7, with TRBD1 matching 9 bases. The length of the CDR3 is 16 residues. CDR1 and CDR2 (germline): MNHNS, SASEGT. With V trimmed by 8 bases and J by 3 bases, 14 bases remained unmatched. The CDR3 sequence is CASPPYYRGQDYEQYF. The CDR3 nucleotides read TGTGCCAGCCCTCCTTACTACAGGGGGCAGGACTACGAGCAGTACTTC.

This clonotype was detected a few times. The CDR3 DNA reads TGTGCCAGCAGTCCAGGGACCGCTATTAGCAATCAGCCCCAGCATTTT. Its protein is CASSPGTAISNQPQHF. V and J are TRBV6-5 and TRBJ1-5, with D perhaps matching TRBD1 (5 bases). The V gene lost 5 bases and the J gene lost 0 bases, with 14 bases spanning the gap. The CDR3 extends over 16 amino acids. CDR1 is MNHEY and CDR2 is SVGAGI in the germline V gene.

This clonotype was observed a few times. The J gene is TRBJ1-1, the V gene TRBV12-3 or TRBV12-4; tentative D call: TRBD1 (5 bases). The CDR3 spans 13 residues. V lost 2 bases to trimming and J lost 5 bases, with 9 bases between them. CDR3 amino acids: CASSLSRGTEAFF. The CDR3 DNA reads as TGTGCCAGCAGTTTAAGCCGGGGGACTGAAGCTTTCTTT.

The CDR3 DNA reads TGTGCCAGCAGCGTAGGAGAGGACAGGGCCCTCTACGAGCAGTACTTC. Encoded protein: CASSVGEDRALYEQYF. The rearrangement uses TRBV9 and TRBJ2-7, with 8 positions matching TRBD1. The CDR3 runs 16 residues. V trimming: 0 bases; J trimming: 3 bases; junction bases outside the gene matches: 8. Germline values: CDR1 SGDLS, CDR2 YYNGEE.

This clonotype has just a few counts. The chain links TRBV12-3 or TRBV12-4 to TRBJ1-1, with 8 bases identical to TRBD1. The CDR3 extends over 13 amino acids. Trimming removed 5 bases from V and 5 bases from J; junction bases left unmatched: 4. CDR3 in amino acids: CASSRTGRTEAFF. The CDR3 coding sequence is TGTGCCAGCAGTCGGACAGGGAGGACTGAAGCTTTCTTT.

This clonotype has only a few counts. CDR3 in DNA: TGTGCCAGCAGCCAAGAAGTGGGACAGACCTTAGCTAACTATGGCTACACCTTC. This encodes CASSQEVGQTLANYGYTF. The chain has TRBV4-2 and TRBJ1-2; TRBD1 agrees at 7 bases. The germline V gene has CDR1 LGHNA and CDR2 YNFKEQ. After removal of 0 bases from V and 0 bases from J, the junction contained 10 bases not matched to a gene. This CDR3 has 18 amino acids.

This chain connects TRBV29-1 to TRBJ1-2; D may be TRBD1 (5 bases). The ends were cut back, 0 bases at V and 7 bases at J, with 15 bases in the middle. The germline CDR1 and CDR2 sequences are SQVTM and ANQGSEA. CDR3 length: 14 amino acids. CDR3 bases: TGCAGCGTTGAAGATGCCAGGGCGGTGGCTGGCTACACCTTC. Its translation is CSVEDARAVAGYTF.

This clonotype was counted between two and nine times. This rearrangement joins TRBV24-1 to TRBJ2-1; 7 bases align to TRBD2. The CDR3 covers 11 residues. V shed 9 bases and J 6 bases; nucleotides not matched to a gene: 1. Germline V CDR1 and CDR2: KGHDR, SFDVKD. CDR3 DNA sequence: TGTGCCACCGGGAGGGCCAATGAGCAGTTCTTC. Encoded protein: CATGRANEQFF.

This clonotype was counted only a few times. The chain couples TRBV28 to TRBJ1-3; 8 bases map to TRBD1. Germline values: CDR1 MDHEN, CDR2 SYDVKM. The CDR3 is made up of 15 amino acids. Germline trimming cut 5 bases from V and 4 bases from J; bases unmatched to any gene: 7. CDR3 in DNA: TGTGCCAGCAGTCCCTGGACAGGGAACGGAAACACCATATATTTT. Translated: CASSPWTGNGNTIYF.

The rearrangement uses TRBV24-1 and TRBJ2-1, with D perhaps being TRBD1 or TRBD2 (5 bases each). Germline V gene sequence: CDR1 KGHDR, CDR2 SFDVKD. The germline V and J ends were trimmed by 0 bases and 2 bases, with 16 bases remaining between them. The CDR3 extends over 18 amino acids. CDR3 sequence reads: CATSDLNPQLGAYNEQFF. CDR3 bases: TGTGCCACCAGTGATTTGAACCCCCAACTGGGGGCCTACAATGAGCAGTTCTTC.

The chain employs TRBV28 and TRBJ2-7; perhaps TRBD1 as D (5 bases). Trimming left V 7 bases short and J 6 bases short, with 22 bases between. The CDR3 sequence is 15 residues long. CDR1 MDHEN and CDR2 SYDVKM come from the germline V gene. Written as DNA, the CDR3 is TGTGCCAGCACCCCGCCCCGGGTAGGGGCCTCCGAGCAGTACTTC. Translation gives CASTPPRVGASEQYF.

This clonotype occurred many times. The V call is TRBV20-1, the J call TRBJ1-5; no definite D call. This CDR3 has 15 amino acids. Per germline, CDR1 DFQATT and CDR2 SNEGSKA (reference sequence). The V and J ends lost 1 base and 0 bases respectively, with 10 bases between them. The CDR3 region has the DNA TGCAGTGCTAGAGGATCCGGGAATAGCAATCAGCCCCAGCATTTT. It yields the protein CSARGSGNSNQPQHF.

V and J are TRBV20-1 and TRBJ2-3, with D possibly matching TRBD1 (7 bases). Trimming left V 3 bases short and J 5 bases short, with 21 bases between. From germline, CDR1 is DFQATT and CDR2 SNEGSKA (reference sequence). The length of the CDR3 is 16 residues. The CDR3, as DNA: TGCAGTGCTAGTGGGGTCGCAGATCAGGGGGGAGATACGCAGTATTTT. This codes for CSASGVADQGGDTQYF.

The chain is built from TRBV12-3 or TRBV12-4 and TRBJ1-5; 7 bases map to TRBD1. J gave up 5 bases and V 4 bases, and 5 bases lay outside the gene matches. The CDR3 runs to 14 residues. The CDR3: CASSSFTGDQPQHF. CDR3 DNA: TGTGCCAGCAGTTCTTTTACAGGGGATCAGCCCCAGCATTTT.

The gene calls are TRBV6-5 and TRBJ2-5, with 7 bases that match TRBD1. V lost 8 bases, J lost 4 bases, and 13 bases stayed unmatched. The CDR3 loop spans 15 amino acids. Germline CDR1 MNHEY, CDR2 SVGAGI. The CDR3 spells CASQPGGVWGETQYF. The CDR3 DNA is TGTGCCAGCCAGCCAGGGGGAGTTTGGGGAGAGACCCAGTACTTC.

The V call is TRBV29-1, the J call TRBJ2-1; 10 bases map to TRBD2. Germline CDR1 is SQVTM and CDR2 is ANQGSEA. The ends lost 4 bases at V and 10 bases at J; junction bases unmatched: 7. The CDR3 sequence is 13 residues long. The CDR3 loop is CSVVGLAGAEQFF. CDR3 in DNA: TGCAGCGTTGTAGGGCTAGCGGGAGCCGAGCAGTTCTTC.

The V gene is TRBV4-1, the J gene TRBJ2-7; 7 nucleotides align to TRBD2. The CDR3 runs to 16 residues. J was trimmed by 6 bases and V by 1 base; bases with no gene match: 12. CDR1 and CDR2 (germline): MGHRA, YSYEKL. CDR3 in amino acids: CASSQGRREALGEQYF. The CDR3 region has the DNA TGCGCCAGCAGCCAAGGTCGACGGGAGGCTCTGGGCGAGCAGTACTTC.

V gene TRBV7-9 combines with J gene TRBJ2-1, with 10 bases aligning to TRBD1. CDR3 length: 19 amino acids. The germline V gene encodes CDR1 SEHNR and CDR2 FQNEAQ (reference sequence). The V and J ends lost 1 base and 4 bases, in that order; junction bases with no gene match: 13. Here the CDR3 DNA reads TGTGCCAGCAGCTTAGGGCGAATCCGGGACAGGGGTACTTACAATGAGCAGTTCTTC. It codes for CASSLGRIRDRGTYNEQFF. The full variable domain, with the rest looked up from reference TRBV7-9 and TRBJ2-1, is DTGVSQNPRHKITKRGQNVTFRCDPISEHNRLYWYRQTLGQGPEFLTYFQNEAQLEKSRLLSDRFSAERPKGSFSTLEIQRTEQGDSAMYLCASSLGRIRDRGTYNEQFFGPGTRLTVL.

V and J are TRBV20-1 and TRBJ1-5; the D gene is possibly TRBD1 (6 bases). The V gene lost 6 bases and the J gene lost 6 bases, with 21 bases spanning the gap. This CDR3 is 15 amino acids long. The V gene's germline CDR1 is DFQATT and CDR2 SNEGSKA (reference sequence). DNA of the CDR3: TGCAGTGCATCATTAACCCGTCAGGGGAGTCAGCCCCAGCATTTT. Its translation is CSASLTRQGSQPQHF.